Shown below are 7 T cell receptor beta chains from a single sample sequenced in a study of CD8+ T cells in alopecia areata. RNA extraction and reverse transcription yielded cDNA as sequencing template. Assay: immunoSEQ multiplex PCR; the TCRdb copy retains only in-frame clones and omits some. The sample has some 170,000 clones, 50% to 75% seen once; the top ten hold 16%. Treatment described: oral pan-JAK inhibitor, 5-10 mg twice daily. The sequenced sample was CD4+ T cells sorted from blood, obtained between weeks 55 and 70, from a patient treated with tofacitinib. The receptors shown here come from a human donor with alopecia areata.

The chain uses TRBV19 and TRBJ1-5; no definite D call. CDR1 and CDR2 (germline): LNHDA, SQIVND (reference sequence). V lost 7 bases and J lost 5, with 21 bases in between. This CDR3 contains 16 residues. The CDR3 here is CASTALDGGWDQPQHF. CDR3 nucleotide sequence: TGTGCCAGTACCGCCTTAGATGGCGGGTGGGATCAGCCCCAGCATTTT. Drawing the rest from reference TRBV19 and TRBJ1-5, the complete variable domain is DGGITQSPKYLFRKEGQNVTLSCEQNLNHDAMYWYRQDPGQGLRLIYYSQIVNDFQKGDIAEGYSVSREKKESFPLTVTSAQKNPTAFYLCASTALDGGWDQPQHFGDGTRLSIL.

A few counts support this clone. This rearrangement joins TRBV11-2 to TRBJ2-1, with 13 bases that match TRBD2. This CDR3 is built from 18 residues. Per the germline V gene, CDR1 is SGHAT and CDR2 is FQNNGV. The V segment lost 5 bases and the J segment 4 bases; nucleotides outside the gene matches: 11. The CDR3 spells CASSTNGLAGALYNEQFF. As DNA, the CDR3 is TGTGCCAGCAGCACAAACGGACTAGCGGGGGCGCTATACAATGAGCAGTTCTTC.

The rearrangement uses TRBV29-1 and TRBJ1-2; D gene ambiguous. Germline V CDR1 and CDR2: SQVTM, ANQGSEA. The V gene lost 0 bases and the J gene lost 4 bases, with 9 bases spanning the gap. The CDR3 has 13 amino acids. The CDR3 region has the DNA TGCAGCGTTGAAGATCGGAGTAGCTATGGCTACACCTTC. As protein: CSVEDRSSYGYTF.

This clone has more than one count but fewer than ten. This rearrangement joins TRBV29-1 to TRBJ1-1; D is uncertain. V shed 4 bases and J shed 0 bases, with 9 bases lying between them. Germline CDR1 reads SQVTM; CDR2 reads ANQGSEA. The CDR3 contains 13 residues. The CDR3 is CSVALSMNTEAFF. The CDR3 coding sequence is TGCAGCGTTGCCCTTAGTATGAACACTGAAGCTTTCTTT.

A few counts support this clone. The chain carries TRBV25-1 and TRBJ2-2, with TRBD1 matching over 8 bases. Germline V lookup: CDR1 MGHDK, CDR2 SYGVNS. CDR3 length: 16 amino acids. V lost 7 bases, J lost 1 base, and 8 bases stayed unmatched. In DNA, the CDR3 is TGTGCCAGCACCCGAACCGGGACAGGGAACACCGGGGAGCTGTTTTTT. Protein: CASTRTGTGNTGELFF.

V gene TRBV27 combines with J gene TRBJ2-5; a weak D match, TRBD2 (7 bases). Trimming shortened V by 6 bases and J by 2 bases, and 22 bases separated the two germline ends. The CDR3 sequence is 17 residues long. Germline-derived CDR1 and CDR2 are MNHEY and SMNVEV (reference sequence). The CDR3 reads CASSPRWEGGKQETQYF. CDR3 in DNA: TGTGCCAGCAGCCCACGATGGGAGGGGGGTAAACAAGAGACCCAGTACTTC.

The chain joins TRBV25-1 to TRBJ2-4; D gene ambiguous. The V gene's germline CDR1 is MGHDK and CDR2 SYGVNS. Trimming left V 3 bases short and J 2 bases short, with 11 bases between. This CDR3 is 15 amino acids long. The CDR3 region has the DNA TGTGCCAGCAGTGAGACCAGCCTCACCAAAAACATTCAGTACTTC. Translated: CASSETSLTKNIQYF. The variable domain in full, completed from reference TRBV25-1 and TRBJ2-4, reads EADIYQTPRYLVIGTGKKITLECSQTMGHDKMYWYQQDPGMELHLIHYSYGVNSTEKGDLSSESTVSRIRTEHFPLTLESARPSHTSQYLCASSETSLTKNIQYFGAGTRLSVL.